This TCR beta chain was profiled in a study of early T cells in non-severe SARS-CoV-2 infection. About the research overall: Sequenced bulk RNA came from whole blood that was unsorted, and chains were unpaired. General study findings and limits: CD4 and private specificities were missed by VDJdb matching, which favored anti-spike CD8 responses.

Attachment of unique molecular identifiers was made to individual cDNA molecules. Via MiXCR, TCRdb re-called the 5' RACE reads, giving one row per CDR3 protein. The table has about 53,000 distinct CDR3 sequences, less than 15% seen once; the top ten hold approximately 2.5%. Looked up from germline, CDR1 is LNHDA and CDR2 is SQIVND (reference sequence). V trimming: 3 bases; J trimming: 5 bases; junction bases outside the gene matches: 5. The CDR3 runs 15 residues. This clonotype was observed a few times. What it binds is not known. This TCR was sampled from an adult who was a healthcare worker with PCR-confirmed SARS-CoV-2 infection or an uninfected control (not recorded which). The input for sequencing was whole blood, taken at baseline. The V and J genes are TRBV19 and TRBJ2-5, with 11 bases lining up with TRBD2. CDR3 amino acids: CASSILLAGVETQYF. The CDR3 coding sequence is TGTGCCAGTAGTATCTTACTAGCGGGAGTGGAGACCCAGTACTTC.